These 25 T cell receptor beta chains were all obtained from the same sample, sequenced in a study of graft-versus-host responses after intestinal transplantation. Clones were read by immunoSEQ multiplex PCR, and TCRdb kept only the in-frame ones, dropping some. Of tens of thousands of clones in the sample, around 89% were seen once. Their target antigens are unknown. The sample consisted of unstimulated CD4+ T cells sorted from spleen or lymph node cells, taken before transplant. The receptors derive from a human donor who was the organ donor for an intestinal transplant.

This rearrangement joins TRBV11-3 to TRBJ2-1; 8 bases fit TRBD2. V shed 5 bases and J 9 bases; nucleotides not matched to a gene: 9. Germline V lookup: CDR1 SGHNT, CDR2 YENEEA. The CDR3 is made up of 14 amino acids. The CDR3 DNA is TGTGCCAGCAGCGTGGGCAGACTAGCGCCTGAGCAGTTCTTC. Translated: CASSVGRLAPEQFF.

The J gene is TRBJ2-2, the V gene TRBV5-4; TRBD2 aligns across 7 bases. Trimming cost V 5 bases and J 2 bases; bases outside gene matches: 6. From germline, CDR1 is SGHNT and CDR2 YYREEE (reference sequence). The CDR3 totals 15 residues. This CDR3 reads CASSREGRNTGELFF. The CDR3 nucleotides read TGTGCCAGCAGTAGGGAGGGGCGTAACACCGGGGAGCTGTTTTTT.

V usage is TRBV2 and J usage is TRBJ2-7; TRBD1 agrees at 11 bases. V gave up 4 bases and J gave up 7 bases; unmatched junction bases: 6. In germline, CDR1 is SNHLY, CDR2 FYNNEI. The CDR3 runs to 14 residues. The CDR3 nucleotides are TGTGCCAGCAGTGTTGGACAGGGGGCGCGAGAGCAGTACTTC. It yields the protein CASSVGQGAREQYF.

There are a few counts of this clone. V gene TRBV6-5 combines with J gene TRBJ2-4; D is perhaps TRBD1 (6 bases). Trimming removed 4 bases from V and 1 base from J, with 11 bases in between. Per the germline V gene, CDR1 is MNHEY and CDR2 is SVGAGI. This CDR3 has 15 amino acids. In nucleotides, the CDR3 is TGTGCCAGCAGTTTCGACAGGTCGGCCAAAAACATTCAGTACTTC. This codes for CASSFDRSAKNIQYF.

The chain has TRBV28 and TRBJ1-1, with D possibly being TRBD1 (6 bases). Germline V gives CDR1 MDHEN, CDR2 SYDVKM. V was shortened by 4 bases and J by 11 bases, with 14 bases between the two germline ends. The CDR3 has 12 amino acids. CDR3 loop: CASSSGDRRAFF. For the CDR3, the DNA is TGTGCCAGCAGTTCCGGAGACAGGAGGGCTTTCTTT.

This chain uses TRBV5-5 with TRBJ1-2; perhaps TRBD1 as D (6 bases). V lost 8 bases and J lost 2, with 16 bases in between. The length of the CDR3 is 14 residues. CDR1 is SGHKS and CDR2 is YYEKEE in the germline V gene (reference sequence). This CDR3 reads CARLQGDTNYGYTF. The CDR3, as DNA: TGTGCCAGGTTACAGGGCGACACCAACTATGGCTACACCTTC.

The chain joins TRBV9 to TRBJ1-2; maybe TRBD1 (5 bases). The CDR3 consists of 13 residues. Trimming pared 4 bases from V and 4 bases from J, leaving 11 bases between. Germline V gene lookup returns CDR1 SGDLS and CDR2 YYNGEE. The DNA of the CDR3 is TGTGCCAGCAGCCCCCGGGGGAGCTATGGCTACACCTTC. Amino acids: CASSPRGSYGYTF.

The gene calls are TRBV6-4 and TRBJ2-3; 12 bases are a match to TRBD2. The V and J ends lost 4 bases and 4 bases, in that order; junction bases with no gene match: 0. This CDR3 region has 14 residues. CDR1 MRHNA and CDR2 SNTAGT come from the germline V gene. In DNA form, the CDR3 reads TGTGCCAGCAGTGGACTAGCGGGAGCAGATACGCAGTATTTT. As protein: CASSGLAGADTQYF.

V and J are TRBV28 and TRBJ1-1, with TRBD1 identical over 9 bases. Germline trimming cut 5 bases from V and 6 bases from J; bases unmatched to any gene: 10. The CDR3 runs 15 residues. In germline, CDR1 is MDHEN, CDR2 SYDVKM. The CDR3 loop is CASSPPGQGWAEAFF. In nucleotides, the CDR3 is TGTGCCAGCAGTCCTCCGGGACAGGGATGGGCTGAAGCTTTCTTT.

The J gene is TRBJ2-1, the V gene TRBV7-8; 8 bases are a match to TRBD2. Germline V gene data show CDR1 as SGHVS and CDR2 as FQNEAQ. The CDR3 loop spans 15 amino acids. V lost 5 bases and J lost 3; bases outside the gene matches: 6. The chain's CDR3 is CASSPVLAGYNEQFF. As DNA, the CDR3 is TGTGCCAGCAGCCCTGTCCTAGCGGGCTACAATGAGCAGTTCTTC.

The V call is TRBV14, the J call TRBJ2-1; the D gene is possibly TRBD1 (6 bases). CDR1 and CDR2 from the germline V gene are SGHDN and FVKESK. The V and J ends lost 6 bases and 4 bases respectively, with 16 bases between them. This CDR3 region has 15 residues. CDR3 bases: TGTGCCAGCAGACTGACCGGGACAATATACAATGAGCAGTTCTTC. Translating gives CASRLTGTIYNEQFF.

The V and J genes are TRBV29-1 and TRBJ1-1; D is undetermined. Germline V gene lookup returns CDR1 SQVTM and CDR2 ANQGSEA. The CDR3 is 12 amino acids. The germline V and J ends were trimmed by 7 bases and 4 bases, with 13 bases remaining between them. CDR3 sequence (DNA): TGCAGCGCGTCTGAACAGTCCACTGAAGCTTTCTTT. The encoded protein is CSASEQSTEAFF.

The chain uses TRBV2 and TRBJ2-3, with D uncertain. Between the trimmed V and J ends, which lost 6 bases and 0 bases, there was a span of 4 bases. CDR1 and CDR2 from the germline V gene are SNHLY and FYNNEI. This CDR3 comprises 12 residues. The CDR3 is CASSMSTDTQYF. The CDR3 bases are TGTGCCAGCAGCATGAGCACAGATACGCAGTATTTT.

The chain combines TRBV5-1 with TRBJ2-4; weak D call: TRBD1 (6 bases). Trimming took off 1 base at V and 1 base at J, with 15 bases between the two ends. The CDR3 covers 17 residues. Germline V gene sequence: CDR1 SGHRS, CDR2 YFSETQ. The CDR3 is CASSLNRASEAKNIQYF. As DNA, the CDR3 is TGCGCCAGCAGCTTGAACAGGGCTTCAGAGGCCAAAAACATTCAGTACTTC.

V and J are TRBV7-9 and TRBJ2-1; 13 bases map to TRBD2. The CDR3 covers 18 residues. Germline-derived CDR1 and CDR2 are SEHNR and FQNEAQ (reference sequence). J gave up 2 bases and V 0 bases, and 4 bases lay outside the gene matches. CDR3 region: CASSLAGGLAGTYNEQFF. In DNA, the CDR3 is TGTGCCAGCAGCTTAGCGGGGGGACTAGCGGGAACCTACAATGAGCAGTTCTTC.

The chain carries TRBV7-2 and TRBJ2-7; D possibly corresponds to TRBD1 (5 bases). CDR3 length equals 12 residues. V gave up 2 bases and J gave up 7 bases, with 9 bases separating them. Looked up from germline, CDR1 is SGHTA and CDR2 is FQGNSA. CDR3: CASSLQWTEQYF. The CDR3 DNA follows: TGTGCCAGCAGCTTACAATGGACAGAGCAGTACTTC.

CDR3 DNA: TGTGCCAGCAGCTACGGACTAAAGCGCTCATCGTGGTACAATGAGCAGTTCTTC. Translation gives CASSYGLKRSSWYNEQFF. The V call is TRBV27, the J call TRBJ2-1; possibly TRBD2 for D (6 bases). The V gene lost 6 bases and the J gene lost 4 bases, with 25 bases spanning the gap. CDR3 size: 18 residues. The germline V gene encodes CDR1 MNHEY and CDR2 SMNVEV (reference sequence).

The chain links TRBV28 to TRBJ1-2; D not certain. The CDR3 sequence is 12 residues long. V lost 10 bases and J lost 3, with 12 bases in between. Germline V lookup: CDR1 MDHEN, CDR2 SYDVKM. CDR3: CATNGGYYGYTF. In DNA, the CDR3 is TGTGCCACCAACGGAGGGTACTATGGCTACACCTTC.

The J gene is TRBJ2-1, the V gene TRBV10-1; TRBD1 is a possible D gene (5 bases). Germline-derived CDR1 and CDR2 are WNHNN and SYGVQD (reference sequence). The CDR3 runs to 11 residues. V lost 6 bases and J lost 8, with 8 bases in between. The CDR3 sequence is CASRTGHEQFF. The CDR3 DNA follows: TGCGCCAGCAGAACAGGTCATGAGCAGTTCTTC.

The chain uses TRBV7-3 and TRBJ2-1, with 9 nucleotides matching TRBD2. From germline, CDR1 is SGHTA and CDR2 FQGTGA. CDR3 size: 17 residues. Trimming at V came to 5 bases and at J to 8 bases, leaving 16 bases not matched to a gene. The CDR3 loop reads CASSAGGGRAFGDEQFF. The CDR3 nucleotides read TGTGCCAGCAGCGCTGGGGGCGGGAGGGCCTTTGGGGATGAGCAGTTCTTC.

V is TRBV28 and J is TRBJ2-7, with 9 bases fitting TRBD1. V was pared by 3 bases and J by 3 bases, with 3 bases of the junction left unmatched. The CDR3 extends over 14 amino acids. The germline V gene has CDR1 MDHEN and CDR2 SYDVKM. In DNA form, the CDR3 reads TGTGCCAGCAGTTTGACAGGGGGATACTACGAGCAGTACTTC. It translates to CASSLTGGYYEQYF.

The V call is TRBV4-1, the J call TRBJ2-1, with 8 bases lining up with TRBD2. With 5 bases clipped from V and 8 bases from J, the junction kept 11 bases outside the gene matches. The CDR3 sequence is 15 residues long. Germline-derived CDR1 and CDR2 are MGHRA and YSYEKL. CDR3 amino acids: CASSISGGPRDEQFF. As DNA, the CDR3 is TGCGCCAGCAGCATATCGGGAGGGCCAAGGGATGAGCAGTTCTTC.

The V call is TRBV5-8, the J call TRBJ1-5; D is unresolved. From germline, CDR1 is SGHTS and CDR2 YDEGEE. This CDR3 has 16 amino acids. V gave up 0 bases and J gave up 1 base, with 11 bases separating them. The CDR3 here is CASSLAFGVSNQPQHF. The CDR3 DNA reads TGTGCCAGCAGCTTGGCCTTCGGGGTCAGCAATCAGCCCCAGCATTTT.

V gene TRBV18 combines with J gene TRBJ2-3, with D perhaps TRBD2 (5 bases). The CDR3 loop spans 13 amino acids. CDR1 KGHSH and CDR2 LQKENI come from the germline V gene. V lost 5 bases to trimming and J lost 3 bases, with 9 bases between them. This CDR3 is CASSAPGTDTQYF. CDR3 bases: TGTGCCAGCTCAGCTCCGGGGACAGATACGCAGTATTTT.

The chain carries TRBV29-1 and TRBJ1-3; D possibly corresponds to TRBD1 (5 bases). Trimming cost V 5 bases and J 4 bases, with 15 bases left between them. CDR3 length equals 14 residues. From germline, CDR1 is SQVTM and CDR2 ANQGSEA. CDR3 sequence reads: CSVSLGQGGNTIYF. The CDR3 DNA sequence: TGCAGCGTTTCCTTGGGGCAGGGAGGAAACACCATATATTTT.